Listed below are T cell receptor beta chains from one sample, sequenced in a study of post-analysis software for immune sequencing data. TCRdb ran MiXCR on the PCR reads and lists one entry per CDR3 protein. Seen here are 500,000 to 600,000 distinct CDR3 sequences, roughly 46% observed once, and the top ten hold under 2%. What was sequenced was blood. Receptors were obtained from a girl aged 10 to 17 with multiple sclerosis. The CDR3 runs from the conserved cysteine through the conserved F or W. The D gene is left open where the match is weak. Rows give clone size only sometimes, using once, few, many, or a class for an expanded clone.

clone_size	v_call	j_call	d_call	cdr3_nt	cdr3_aa
-	TRBV6-5	TRBJ2-3	-	TGTGCCAGCAGTTACACCCGACTAGTACTTAGCACAGATACGCAGTATTTT	CASSYTRLVLSTDTQYF
-	TRBV7-2	TRBJ2-3	TRBD2	TGTGCCAGCAGCCCAACCAAACCGGGACTAGCGGGACCCACAGATACGCAGTATTTT	CASSPTKPGLAGPTDTQYF
once	TRBV21-1	TRBJ2-5	-	TGTGCCAGCAGACTAGCGTTGCAAGAGACCCAGTACTTC	CASRLALQETQYF
once	TRBV6-2/TRBV6-3	TRBJ2-1	-	TGTGCCAGCAGTGCGTCTGTCTCCTACAATGAGCAGTTCTTC	CASSASVSYNEQFF
few	TRBV11-2	TRBJ2-5	TRBD2	TGTGCCAGCAGCTTCGGTAGCGGGAGGGTGGAGACCCAGTACTTC	CASSFGSGRVETQYF
few	TRBV7-3	TRBJ2-3	-	TGTGCCAGCAGCCTCCGGGACAACACAGATACGCAGTATTTT	CASSLRDNTDTQYF
-	TRBV7-3	TRBJ2-1	-	TGTGCCAGCAGCTTAGAGGGCCCCAATGAGCAGTTCTTC	CASSLEGPNEQFF
few	TRBV7-7	TRBJ2-5	-	TGTGCCAGCAGCCCAGGGGGGAGGGGAGAGACCCAGTACTTC	CASSPGGRGETQYF
-	TRBV6-5	TRBJ1-2	TRBD1	TGTGCCAGCAAACCTAGGGGACAGGCGAACTATGGCTACACCTTC	CASKPRGQANYGYTF
-	TRBV12-3/TRBV12-4	TRBJ2-3	-	TGTGCCAGCACGGGGAGCACAGATACGCAGTATTTT	CASTGSTDTQYF
-	TRBV20-1	TRBJ2-7	-	TGCAGTGCTTTCAACTCGCGGACAAGCCCCTACGAGCAGTACTTC	CSAFNSRTSPYEQYF
-	TRBV7-9	TRBJ2-7	TRBD1	TGTGCCAGCAGCCTACGTGGGACAGGGGGCTACGAGCAGTACTTC	CASSLRGTGGYEQYF
-	TRBV27	TRBJ2-4	-	TGTGCCAGCAGTTCCAGGTCGGTAGACATTCAGTACTTC	CASSSRSVDIQYF
-	TRBV12-3/TRBV12-4	TRBJ2-5	-	TGTGCCAGCAGTTTTAGGAGCGTCGAGACCCAGTACTTC	CASSFRSVETQYF
-	TRBV5-8	TRBJ2-3	TRBD1	TGTGCCAGCAGCTACGGGACAGGGGGTAGAGATACGCAGTATTTT	CASSYGTGGRDTQYF
-	TRBV30	TRBJ2-7	-	TGTGCCCTACATAGAAGCGTTTACGAGCAGTACTTC	CALHRSVYEQYF
few	TRBV29-1	TRBJ2-7	-	TGCAGCGTTGGGGGGGAACCCTACGAGCAGTACTTC	CSVGGEPYEQYF
few	TRBV7-2	TRBJ2-7	TRBD2	TGTGCCAGCAGCTTGGCTAGCGGGGGGTCCCCGGAGTACTTC	CASSLASGGSPEYF
-	TRBV7-3	TRBJ2-6	-	TGTGCCAGCACCCCAACGGGTGGGACTGGGGCCAACGTCCTGACTTTC	CASTPTGGTGANVLTF
-	TRBV20-1	TRBJ2-3	TRBD2	TGCAGTGCGCCGGTAGCTAGCGGGAGTTCAGATACGCAGTATTTT	CSAPVASGSSDTQYF
-	TRBV7-8	TRBJ1-5	TRBD1	TGTGCCAGCAGCTCTACAACAGGGGGCAATCAGCCCCAGCATTTT	CASSSTTGGNQPQHF
few	TRBV11-2	TRBJ2-7	TRBD1	TGTGCCAGCAGCTCCCTTCGGGACAGGGGCACAGGGGCCTACGAGCAGTACTTC	CASSSLRDRGTGAYEQYF
-	TRBV20-1	TRBJ2-5	-	TGCAGTGCTGCCGTTCGATTGGGGTGTGAGACCCAGTACTTC	CSAAVRLGCETQYF
-	TRBV6-4	TRBJ2-1	-	TGTGCCAGCAGTGACCCAACGGGGGTTTACAATGAGCAGTTCTTC	CASSDPTGVYNEQFF
few	TRBV27	TRBJ2-7	-	TGTGCCAGCAGTTTCAGCGGCAGGGCGACCTACGAGCAGTACTTC	CASSFSGRATYEQYF
-	TRBV10-3	TRBJ2-7	-	TGTGCCATCAGTGAGGCGGGCTACGAGCAGTACTTC	CAISEAGYEQYF
-	TRBV20-1	TRBJ1-5	-	TGCAGTGCTAAGGATGAGGGATATAGCAATCAGCCCCAGCATTTT	CSAKDEGYSNQPQHF